The 31 T cell receptor beta chains below come from one sample, sequenced in a study of T cells in Graves' hyperthyroidism and ophthalmopathy. Amplified TCR beta CDR3 regions derived from RNA transcripts. The TCR CDR3 first-round RT-PCR relied on the HTBI primer set. TCRdb reanalysed the multiplex PCR reads using MiXCR and keeps one entry per CDR3 protein. The sample lists over 250,000 distinct CDR3 sequences, more than 15% occurring once. The specimen was blood. The receptor source for this set is a woman aged 55 to 70 with Graves' ophthalmopathy.

This clonotype was found many times. This chain joins TRBV7-8 and TRBJ1-2; unclear D gene. This CDR3 contains 14 residues. Germline V CDR1 and CDR2: SGHVS, FQNEAQ. Trimming took 4 bases from V and 1 from J, leaving 10 bases between them. The CDR3 here is CASSSGRFNYGYTF. The CDR3 nucleotides read TGTGCCAGCAGCTCCGGGAGATTTAACTATGGCTACACCTTC.

The J gene is TRBJ2-1, the V gene TRBV6-2 or TRBV6-3; D assignment may be TRBD1 or TRBD2 (5 bases each). CDR1 is MNHEY, CDR2 SVGEGT, per germline. The CDR3 consists of 12 residues. Trimming pared 8 bases from V and 0 bases from J, leaving 5 bases between. The CDR3 nucleotides are TGTGCCAGCGGGGGCTCCTACAATGAGCAGTTCTTC. Encoded protein: CASGGSYNEQFF.

This clonotype was found a few times. V usage is TRBV2 and J usage is TRBJ1-6; TRBD1 aligns across 11 bases. The CDR3 is made up of 16 amino acids. Germline assignment: CDR1 SNHLY and CDR2 FYNNEI. V trimming: 6 bases; J trimming: 8 bases; junction bases outside the gene matches: 9. The DNA of the CDR3 is TGTGCCAGCAGATGGACTGGACAGGGGGCGTATTCACCCCTCCACTTT. It specifies CASRWTGQGAYSPLHF.

This clonotype occurred many times. The V gene is TRBV28, the J gene TRBJ2-3; D may correspond to TRBD1 or TRBD2 (5 bases each). CDR3 length equals 14 residues. Per the germline V gene, CDR1 is MDHEN and CDR2 is SYDVKM. The ends were cut back, 6 bases at V and 2 bases at J, with 12 bases in the middle. The CDR3 region has the DNA TGTGCCAGCAGACACCCGGGACCCACAGATACGCAGTATTTT. It codes for CASRHPGPTDTQYF.

This clonotype turned up a few times. The chain links TRBV18 to TRBJ2-7; TRBD1 agrees at 12 bases. CDR3 length: 15 residues. Germline loops: CDR1 KGHSH, CDR2 LQKENI. The V segment lost 2 bases and the J segment 5 bases; nucleotides outside the gene matches: 4. The chain's CDR3 is CASSPAGTGGDEQYF. Written as DNA, the CDR3 is TGTGCCAGCTCACCAGCCGGGACAGGGGGCGACGAGCAGTACTTC.

This clonotype was counted many times. The chain couples TRBV6-1 to TRBJ1-2; 7 nucleotides agree with TRBD1. Losses at the gene ends were 6 bases for V and 4 bases for J; bases not matched to a gene: 8. This CDR3 comprises 14 residues. Germline CDR1 and CDR2: MNHNS and SASEGT. CDR3 sequence: CASSLQGQSYGYTF. The CDR3 DNA sequence: TGTGCCAGCAGCCTACAGGGGCAAAGCTATGGCTACACCTTC.

V is TRBV9 and J is TRBJ2-1; 7 nucleotides line up with TRBD2. The CDR3 contains 17 residues. The ends lost 3 bases at V and 4 bases at J; junction bases unmatched: 13. Germline-derived CDR1 and CDR2 are SGDLS and YYNGEE. CDR3 in DNA: TGTGCCAGCAGCGCGGGACTTGGGAGTAGCGGGTACAATGAGCAGTTCTTC. The encoded protein is CASSAGLGSSGYNEQFF.

This clonotype was seen repeatedly, ten times or more. The chain recombines TRBV19 with TRBJ1-1; TRBD1 matches 8 bases. Looked up from germline, CDR1 is LNHDA and CDR2 is SQIVND (reference sequence). The CDR3 loop spans 16 amino acids. Losses at the gene ends were 6 bases for V and 1 base for J; bases not matched to a gene: 10. The chain's CDR3 is CASSFSGGARNTEAFF. CDR3 bases: TGTGCCAGTAGCTTCTCAGGGGGCGCGAGGAACACTGAAGCTTTCTTT.

There are many counts of this clonotype. V and J are TRBV7-2 and TRBJ1-2; D gene ambiguous. The ends were cut back, 6 bases at V and 8 bases at J, with 13 bases in the middle. Germline V gives CDR1 SGHTA, CDR2 FQGNSA. CDR3 length: 12 amino acids. The CDR3 loop reads CASSPRAYGYTF. The CDR3 bases are TGTGCCAGCAGTCCCCGGGCATACGGCTACACCTTC.

This clonotype was detected ten times or more. The rearrangement uses TRBV5-1 and TRBJ1-2, with 9 nucleotides matching TRBD1. The J segment lost 5 bases and the V segment lost 4 bases, leaving 3 bases of the junction unmatched. The CDR3 loop spans 13 amino acids. CDR1 is SGHRS, CDR2 YFSETQ, per germline. The CDR3 DNA reads as TGCGCCAGCAGCCGGACAGGGGAATATGGCTACACCTTC. Translating gives CASSRTGEYGYTF.

This clonotype turned up a few times. This sequence joins TRBV6-2 or TRBV6-3 and TRBJ1-2; D uncertain. Germline V gene data show CDR1 as MNHEY and CDR2 as SVGEGT. V lost 7 bases and J 2 bases, leaving 23 bases between the germline ends. CDR3 length: 17 residues. For the CDR3, the DNA is TGTGCCAGCATCAGCCAAAGGGAAAGACTCCCGAACTATGGCTACACCTTC. It specifies CASISQRERLPNYGYTF.

This sequence joins TRBV18 and TRBJ1-6; the D is unclear. V lost 4 bases to trimming and J lost 10 bases, with 17 bases between them. Germline CDR1 is KGHSH and CDR2 is LQKENI. The CDR3 is made up of 15 amino acids. Here the CDR3 DNA reads TGTGCCAGCTCACTACGGGCTACACAAGGGTCACCCCTCCACTTT. This sequence encodes CASSLRATQGSPLHF.

This clonotype has at least ten counts. V is TRBV7-2 and J is TRBJ2-7, with unresolved D. The ends were cut back, 2 bases at V and 2 bases at J, with 10 bases in the middle. This CDR3 is built from 14 residues. CDR1 is SGHTA, CDR2 FQGNSA, per germline. In DNA form, the CDR3 reads TGTGCCAGCAGCTTAAGACCCAACCCCTACGAGCAGTACTTC. Translating gives CASSLRPNPYEQYF.

This clonotype was counted many times. The chain has TRBV6-6 and TRBJ2-2; TRBD2 aligns across 11 bases. V lost 0 bases to trimming and J lost 8 bases; unmatched junction nucleotides: 2. Germline CDR1 and CDR2: MNHNY and SVGAGI (reference sequence). The CDR3 is 15 amino acids. CDR3 residues: CASSYSLAGAGELFF. The CDR3 nucleotides read TGTGCCAGCAGTTACTCACTAGCGGGAGCGGGGGAGCTGTTTTTT.

The table lists this clonotype with many counts. The chain links TRBV5-1 to TRBJ2-7, with 9 bases matching TRBD1. The CDR3 is 15 residues long. Looked up from germline, CDR1 is SGHRS and CDR2 is YFSETQ. V lost 1 base to trimming and J lost 3 bases; unmatched junction nucleotides: 5. The CDR3 DNA follows: TGCGCCAGCAGCTTGTGGACAGGGGTAGGCTACGAGCAGTACTTC. This codes for CASSLWTGVGYEQYF.

This clonotype showed up just a few times. For the CDR3, the DNA is TGTGCCATCAGTGCGGACAGCAGTGTTCAGCCCCAGCATTTT. Its translation is CAISADSSVQPQHF. This chain uses TRBV10-3 with TRBJ1-5; possibly TRBD1 for D (6 bases). V was clipped by 4 bases and J by 6 bases, with 13 bases between them. The germline V gene encodes CDR1 ENHRY and CDR2 SYGVKD. The CDR3 covers 14 residues.

The sample holds many counts of this clonotype. This sequence joins TRBV3-1 and TRBJ2-4; 8 nucleotides agree with TRBD2. There are 16 residues in the CDR3. V shed 1 base, J shed 8 bases, and the junction held 10 bases outside the gene matches. Germline assignment: CDR1 LGHDT and CDR2 YNNKEL (reference sequence). The CDR3 is CASSQGPGGPVDIQYF. CDR3 DNA sequence: TGTGCCAGCAGCCAAGGTCCGGGAGGGCCGGTGGACATTCAGTACTTC.

The table lists this clonotype with many counts. The rearrangement uses TRBV2 and TRBJ1-2, with D perhaps TRBD1 (5 bases). Germline-derived CDR1 and CDR2 are SNHLY and FYNNEI. The CDR3 contains 13 residues. V was clipped by 6 bases and J by 0 bases, with 8 bases between them. CDR3 loop: CASSPDTNYGYTF. For the CDR3, the DNA is TGTGCCAGCAGCCCGGACACTAACTATGGCTACACCTTC.

This clonotype was counted ten times or more. CDR3 region: CASSLPRGKLFF. The CDR3, as DNA: TGTGCCAGCAGTTTACCCCGGGGAAAACTGTTTTTT. The chain recombines TRBV28 with TRBJ1-4; the D is unclear. Germline V gene data show CDR1 as MDHEN and CDR2 as SYDVKM. The V end was cut by 2 bases, the J end by 10 bases, with 8 bases between. CDR3 length: 12 amino acids. The full variable domain, in which reference TRBV28 and TRBJ1-4 provide the parts outside the CDR3, is DVKVTQSSRYLVKRTGEKVFLECVQDMDHENMFWYRQDPGLGLRLIYFSYDVKMKEKGDIPEGYSVSREKKERFSLILESASTNQTSMYLCASSLPRGKLFFGSGTQLSVL.

The sample holds many counts of this clonotype. The chain uses TRBV5-1 and TRBJ2-2; D may match TRBD1 or TRBD2 (6 bases each). The CDR3 is made up of 14 amino acids. The V gene lost 4 bases and the J gene lost 3 bases, with 10 bases spanning the gap. Germline CDR1 is SGHRS and CDR2 is YFSETQ. The CDR3 is CASSEGGHTGELFF. DNA for the CDR3: TGCGCCAGCAGCGAGGGGGGTCACACCGGGGAGCTGTTTTTT.

This clonotype was recorded many times. V usage is TRBV2 and J usage is TRBJ1-1, with 10 bases identical to TRBD1. V shed 3 bases and J 7 bases; nucleotides not matched to a gene: 2. Germline V gives CDR1 SNHLY, CDR2 FYNNEI. The CDR3 has 13 amino acids. CDR3 in DNA: TGTGCCAGCAGTGAGGACAGGGGGATTGAAGCTTTCTTT. It is translated as CASSEDRGIEAFF.

This clonotype was detected many times. The rearrangement uses TRBV7-2 and TRBJ2-5, with TRBD2 as a possible D gene (6 bases). The germline V gene has CDR1 SGHTA and CDR2 FQGNSA. The CDR3 totals 16 residues. V was clipped by 2 bases and J by 4 bases, with 17 bases between them. The CDR3 DNA is TGTGCCAGCAGCTTATATCCGGGAGTTATGGGAGAGACCCAGTACTTC. It encodes CASSLYPGVMGETQYF.

This clonotype was counted at least ten times. This chain connects TRBV6-2 or TRBV6-3 to TRBJ2-7; no definite D call. The germline CDR1 and CDR2 sequences are MNHEY and SVGEGT. Trimming left V 5 bases short and J 3 bases short, with 23 bases between. The CDR3 is 17 residues long. The CDR3 protein is CASSPDIGKPRDYEQYF. CDR3 sequence (DNA): TGTGCCAGCAGTCCCGATATCGGTAAGCCTAGGGACTACGAGCAGTACTTC.

This clonotype was detected many times. The CDR3 protein is CASSGTYNEQFF. The CDR3 nucleotides are TGTGCCAGCAGCGGGACGTACAATGAGCAGTTCTTC. V and J are TRBV2 and TRBJ2-1; D possibly uses TRBD1 or TRBD2 (5 bases each). The V end was cut by 6 bases, the J end by 4 bases, with 7 bases between. Germline V gene lookup returns CDR1 SNHLY and CDR2 FYNNEI. The CDR3 is 12 amino acids.

This clonotype has at least ten counts. One junction end does not reproduce the germline sequence, and a read error may be involved. The chain is built from TRBV2 and TRBJ1-1; possible D gene TRBD1, 6 bases. Germline CDR1 reads SNHLY; CDR2 reads FYNNEI. This CDR3 contains 14 residues. CDR3 amino acids: CASSEGGIWTEAFF. The DNA of the CDR3 is TGTGCCAGCAGCGAAGGGGGGATTTGGACTGAAGCTTTCTTT.

This clonotype was picked up many times. V usage is TRBV2 and J usage is TRBJ2-5; TRBD1 agrees at 9 bases. J lost 5 bases, V lost 7 bases, and 8 bases had no gene match. This CDR3 has 14 amino acids. Germline values: CDR1 SNHLY, CDR2 FYNNEI. The DNA for the CDR3 is TGTGCCAGCACCGAAAAGGACAGGGGTGAGACCCAGTACTTC. Protein product: CASTEKDRGETQYF.

This chain joins TRBV7-9 and TRBJ2-2; 7 bases align to TRBD1. The CDR3 spans 17 residues. Trimming took 3 bases from V and 3 from J; bases not matched to a gene: 10. Per germline, CDR1 SEHNR and CDR2 FQNEAQ (reference sequence). For the CDR3, the DNA is TGTGCCAGCAGCTTCCCACCCGACAGGGTGGACACCGGGGAGCTGTTTTTT. It encodes CASSFPPDRVDTGELFF.

This clonotype was detected ten times or more. The chain joins TRBV12-3 or TRBV12-4 to TRBJ2-5; D is unresolved. V was trimmed by 3 bases and J by 1 base, leaving 3 bases between them. The CDR3 loop spans 12 amino acids. The CDR3 sequence: CASSFLQETQYF. The CDR3 DNA is TGTGCCAGCAGTTTCCTCCAAGAGACCCAGTACTTC.

For this clonotype: This may be a read error, as it is one base from a much larger clone. The V and J genes are TRBV18 and TRBJ2-2; a weak D match, TRBD2 (6 bases). The CDR3 extends over 15 amino acids. Germline V gives CDR1 KGHSH, CDR2 LQKENI. The CDR3 DNA follows: TGTGCCAGCTCACCGTCAGGAGGGAACGCCGGGGAGCTGTTTTTT. Protein product: CASSPSGGNAGELFF.

J is TRBJ2-7 and V is TRBV6-1, with TRBD2 identical over 8 bases. Germline V gene sequence: CDR1 MNHNS, CDR2 SASEGT. There are 12 residues in the CDR3. After removal of 10 bases from V and 6 bases from J, the junction contained 8 bases not matched to a gene. The CDR3 nucleotides are TGTGCCATGGAAGGGAGCGGGGGCGAGCAGTACTTC. This gives the protein CAMEGSGGEQYF.

This clonotype appeared many times. This chain connects TRBV20-1 to TRBJ2-1; TRBD1 matches at 9 bases. CDR1 is DFQATT, CDR2 SNEGSKA, per germline (reference sequence). The CDR3 has 14 amino acids. V was pared by 3 bases and J by 7 bases, with 7 bases of the junction left unmatched. CDR3 loop: CSASRTGDTNEQFF. The DNA for the CDR3 is TGCAGTGCTAGCCGGACAGGGGATACTAATGAGCAGTTCTTC.